The next 31 T cell receptor beta chains were all read from a single sample in a study of human T cells and chemical hapten exposure. The sample's time point: pre-sensitization, week 0. Treatment given: therapeutic diphenylcyclopropenone sensitization with weekly scalp DPC. TCRdb called the RACE reads again in MiXCR, with one record for every CDR3 protein. The sample has some 59,000 distinct CDR3 sequences; approximately 11% are singletons. Sequencing was performed on whole blood, taken in connection with sensitization to the hapten diphenylcyclopropenone (DPC). The receptors come from a woman aged 35 to 49 with alopecia areata. Some clones in this sample may be carry-over from other donors' samples.

This clonotype was seen a handful of times. CDR3 DNA: TGTGCCAGCAGCAGAGGACTAGCGCCGTCCTACGAGCAGTACTTC. Amino acid sequence: CASSRGLAPSYEQYF. The chain has TRBV11-2 and TRBJ2-7, with 9 nucleotides matching TRBD2. Germline values: CDR1 SGHAT, CDR2 FQNNGV. The CDR3 is 15 residues long. V lost 5 bases, J lost 1 base, and 6 bases stayed unmatched.

The chain has TRBV14 and TRBJ2-2, with D unclear. Germline lookup yields CDR1 SGHDN and CDR2 FVKESK. The V end was cut by 4 bases, the J end by 5 bases, with 14 bases between. There are 15 residues in the CDR3. CDR3 bases: TGTGCCAGCAGCCTGACAAAACTCGGGACCGGGGAGCTGTTTTTT. It specifies CASSLTKLGTGELFF.

The J gene is TRBJ1-3, the V gene TRBV30; D not certain. Germline lookup yields CDR1 GTSNPN and CDR2 SVGIG (reference sequence). This CDR3 spans 14 amino acids. Trimming removed 1 base from V and 0 bases from J, with 7 bases in between. The CDR3 sequence is CAWSEAYSGNTIYF. CDR3 DNA sequence: TGTGCCTGGAGTGAGGCCTACTCTGGAAACACCATATATTTT.

This clonotype was counted only a few times. This chain connects TRBV11-1 to TRBJ2-5; D unresolved. Trimming took 1 base from V and 2 from J, leaving 5 bases between them. Germline CDR1 and CDR2: SGHAT and FQDESV (reference sequence). This CDR3 comprises 13 residues. CDR3 bases: TGTGCCAGCAGCTTAGGACTTCAAGAGACCCAGTACTTC. Translation gives CASSLGLQETQYF. Supplemented by reference TRBV11-1 and TRBJ2-5, the full variable domain reads EAEVAQSPRYKITEKSQAVAFWCDPISGHATLYWYRQILGQGPELLVQFQDESVVDDSQLPKDRFSAERLKGVDSTLKIQPAELGDSAMYLCASSLGLQETQYFGPGTRLLVL.

The rearrangement uses TRBV7-3 and TRBJ2-3; D is unresolved. From germline, CDR1 is SGHTA and CDR2 FQGTGA. Trimming pared 0 bases from V and 0 bases from J, leaving 10 bases between. The CDR3 is made up of 16 amino acids. The CDR3 is CASSLTASWSTDTQYF. The CDR3 DNA follows: TGTGCCAGCAGCTTAACCGCCAGCTGGAGCACAGATACGCAGTATTTT.

This clonotype was seen at least ten times. V is TRBV6-2 or TRBV6-3 and J is TRBJ1-1; possibly TRBD1 for D (5 bases). CDR3 length equals 15 residues. The germline CDR1 and CDR2 sequences are MNHEY and SVGEGT. V was cut by 0 bases and J by 4 bases, with 12 bases left in between. The CDR3 protein is CASSYSTRRGTEAFF. CDR3 nucleotide sequence: TGTGCCAGCAGTTACTCAACCCGGAGGGGCACTGAAGCTTTCTTT.

This clonotype was recorded a few times. The V and J genes are TRBV18 and TRBJ1-4; 8 nucleotides line up with TRBD1. The CDR3 has 18 residues. Germline V gives CDR1 KGHSH, CDR2 LQKENI. V lost 0 bases, J lost 0 bases, and 6 bases stayed unmatched. The DNA of the CDR3 is TGTGCCAGCTCACCACCCCGGGACAGGAGTGCAACTAATGAAAAACTGTTTTTT. The encoded protein is CASSPPRDRSATNEKLFF.

Many counts were recorded for this clonotype. V usage is TRBV7-9 and J usage is TRBJ2-5; 8 nucleotides line up with TRBD2. The CDR3 spans 17 residues. V dropped 0 bases and J dropped 3; count of bases not matched to a gene: 9. Per the germline V gene, CDR1 is SEHNR and CDR2 is FQNEAQ (reference sequence). The CDR3: CASSLAAGGKVKETQYF. The CDR3 nucleotides read TGTGCCAGCAGCTTAGCGGCGGGAGGAAAGGTTAAAGAGACCCAGTACTTC.

This clonotype came up many times. J is TRBJ2-1 and V is TRBV12-3 or TRBV12-4; a weak D match, TRBD2 (6 bases). V dropped 8 bases and J dropped 4 bases, with 18 bases sitting between them. The CDR3 length is 15 residues. The CDR3 protein is CASGPEGQPYNEQFF. CDR3 in DNA: TGTGCCAGCGGGCCGGAGGGGCAGCCGTACAATGAGCAGTTCTTC.

In this sample, this clonotype turned up a few times. The chain links TRBV9 to TRBJ1-1, with D possibly matching TRBD1 (6 bases). CDR3 length: 15 amino acids. Trimming shortened V by 0 bases and J by 2 bases, and 11 bases separated the two germline ends. Germline V gene lookup returns CDR1 SGDLS and CDR2 YYNGEE. The CDR3 DNA follows: TGTGCCAGCAGCGTAGAAGGACAGATAAACACTGAAGCTTTCTTT. As protein: CASSVEGQINTEAFF.

This clonotype was observed a few times. The chain combines TRBV6-6 with TRBJ1-2; D is ambiguous. The CDR3 runs to 14 residues. With 4 bases removed from V and 0 bases from J, the gap between germline ends came to 9 bases. In germline, CDR1 is MNHNY, CDR2 SVGAGI (reference sequence). CDR3 nucleotide sequence: TGTGCCAGCAGTTTCCGTGGGGCTAACTATGGCTACACCTTC. Translating it yields CASSFRGANYGYTF.

The chain couples TRBV5-8 to TRBJ2-3; TRBD1 might be the D (5 bases). Germline CDR1 reads SGHTS; CDR2 reads YDEGEE. Trimming pared 0 bases from V and 5 bases from J, leaving 16 bases between. The CDR3 is 16 amino acids. The CDR3: CASSLADGRVGDTQYF. Written as DNA, the CDR3 is TGTGCCAGCAGCTTGGCCGATGGCAGGGTAGGAGATACGCAGTATTTT. Looking up the rest from reference TRBV5-8 and TRBJ2-3 gives the full variable domain: EAGVTQSPTHLIKTRGQQATLRCSPISGHTSVYWYQQALGLGLQFLLWYDEGEERNRGNFPPRFSGRQFPNYSSELNVNALELEDSALYLCASSLADGRVGDTQYFGPGTRLTVL.

This clonotype was counted at least ten times. V and J are TRBV5-1 and TRBJ2-3; possible D gene TRBD2, 6 bases. The V gene lost 2 bases and the J gene lost 3 bases, with 10 bases spanning the gap. This CDR3 has 14 residues. CDR1 and CDR2 (germline): SGHRS, YFSETQ. In DNA form, the CDR3 reads TGCGCCAGCAGCTTCGGAGGGAGTACAGATACGCAGTATTTT. It translates to CASSFGGSTDTQYF.

Comment on this clonotype: A read error is possible here, since a much larger clone lies one base away. This rearrangement joins TRBV6-2 or TRBV6-3 to TRBJ2-3; 7 bases fit TRBD1. The CDR3 length is 14 residues. CDR1 and CDR2 from the germline V gene are MNHEY and SVGEGT. CDR3 in DNA: TGTGCCAGCACTTACGACAGGGACACAGATACGCAGTATTTT. Protein product: CASTYDRDTDTQYF.

V gene TRBV29-1 combines with J gene TRBJ2-3; 7 bases align to TRBD2. V was clipped by 4 bases and J by 4 bases; unmatched bases: 5. The V gene's germline CDR1 is SQVTM and CDR2 ANQGSEA. There are 13 residues in the CDR3. The chain's CDR3 is CSVVGGSADTQYF. CDR3 coding DNA: TGCAGCGTTGTGGGCGGGAGTGCAGATACGCAGTATTTT.

This clonotype was seen repeatedly, ten times or more. The rearrangement links TRBV28 to TRBJ2-2; D is uncertain. Trimming stripped 5 bases from V and 6 bases from J, with 10 bases between. Per the germline V gene, CDR1 is MDHEN and CDR2 is SYDVKM. The CDR3 has 13 amino acids. CDR3 protein: CASSRTLAGELFF. The CDR3 DNA reads TGTGCCAGCAGTCGGACCTTGGCCGGGGAGCTGTTTTTT.

The chain recombines TRBV6-5 with TRBJ1-3; D is unclear. Trimming took 6 bases from V and 7 from J, leaving 13 bases between them. The germline gives CDR1 MNHEY, CDR2 SVGAGI. CDR3 length equals 13 residues. CDR3 sequence (DNA): TGTGCCAGCAGCCCAGGAATGATTAACACCATATATTTT. Protein: CASSPGMINTIYF.

The chain joins TRBV5-4 to TRBJ2-1; D unresolved. Per the germline V gene, CDR1 is SGHNT and CDR2 is YYREEE (reference sequence). V shed 0 bases and J shed 7 bases, with 11 bases lying between them. The CDR3 consists of 14 residues. The CDR3 nucleotides are TGTGCCAGCAGCTTGGCCGTAAGGTTAAATGAGCAGTTCTTC. Translating it yields CASSLAVRLNEQFF.

This clonotype was detected many times. This chain uses TRBV7-2 with TRBJ2-3; 11 nucleotides align to TRBD2. The length of the CDR3 is 16 residues. CDR1 and CDR2 from the germline V gene are SGHTA and FQGNSA. The V and J ends lost 9 bases and 6 bases, in that order; junction bases with no gene match: 14. The CDR3 loop is CASKPGSGGAADTQYF. CDR3 nucleotides: TGTGCCAGTAAACCGGGTAGCGGGGGGGCAGCGGATACGCAGTATTTT.

Ten or more counts support this clonotype. The chain has TRBV11-2 and TRBJ1-1, with D perhaps TRBD1 (5 bases). CDR1 and CDR2 from the germline V gene are SGHAT and FQNNGV. The CDR3 covers 13 residues. Trimming removed 5 bases from V and 9 bases from J, with 16 bases in between. As DNA, the CDR3 is TGTGCCAGCAGCCCTACGGGGGATAGTCAAGCTTTCTTT. It translates to CASSPTGDSQAFF.

Remarks on this clonotype: An end of the junction differs from the germline gene, which may be a read error. V usage is TRBV19 and J usage is TRBJ1-6, with 8 bases aligning to TRBD1. The CDR3 runs 14 residues. From germline, CDR1 is LNHDA and CDR2 SQIVND (reference sequence). DNA of the CDR3: TGTGCCAGTACCGACAGGGGACTATATTCATCCCTCCACTTT. Amino acids: CASTDRGLYSSLHF.

The rearrangement joins TRBV12-2 to TRBJ1-2. TRBV12-2 is a pseudogene locus. This CDR3 comprises 16 residues. The CDR3 DNA reads TGTGCAAGTCCCCCCGTGTGGGAGGGATTACGAAATGGCTACACCTTC. This gives the protein CASPPVWEGLRNGYTF.

The chain has TRBV19 and TRBJ2-3; TRBD1 aligns across 7 bases. Germline V gene lookup returns CDR1 LNHDA and CDR2 SQIVND (reference sequence). Unmatched junction bases numbered 5, after V lost 8 bases and J lost 0 bases. This CDR3 region has 14 residues. In DNA form, the CDR3 reads TGTGCCAGTCAACCCAGGGGGAGCACAGATACGCAGTATTTT. Translating gives CASQPRGSTDTQYF.

The gene calls are TRBV10-3 and TRBJ1-1; 7 bases line up with TRBD1. Germline CDR1 is ENHRY and CDR2 is SYGVKD. The CDR3 has 14 residues. Trimming at V came to 4 bases and at J to 5 bases, leaving 7 bases not matched to a gene. The CDR3 region is CAISGEGARTEAFF. The CDR3 DNA reads TGTGCCATCAGTGGTGAGGGGGCGAGAACTGAAGCTTTCTTT.

This sequence joins TRBV7-2 and TRBJ1-2, with TRBD1 identical over 8 bases. V was clipped by 1 base and J by 7 bases; unmatched bases: 8. The CDR3 is 15 residues long. The germline gives CDR1 SGHTA, CDR2 FQGNSA. DNA of the CDR3: TGTGCCAGCAGCTTAGGAGGGAACCAGGGGGCTGGCTACACCTTC. Amino acid sequence: CASSLGGNQGAGYTF.

A few counts support this clonotype. The chain couples TRBV29-1 to TRBJ1-2; unclear D gene. V lost 3 bases and J 3 bases, leaving 8 bases between the germline ends. The CDR3 extends over 12 amino acids. Looked up from germline, CDR1 is SQVTM and CDR2 is ANQGSEA. CDR3 nucleotide sequence: TGCAGCGTTGACAAGGGTGACTATGGCTACACCTTC. Translating gives CSVDKGDYGYTF. The full variable domain, its missing parts supplied by reference TRBV29-1 and TRBJ1-2, is SAVISQKPSRDICQRGTSLTIQCQVDSQVTMMFWYRQQPGQSLTLIATANQGSEATYESGFVIDKFPISRPNLTFSTLTVSNMSPEDSSIYLCSVDKGDYGYTFGSGTRLTVV.

In this sample, this clonotype turned up many times. The chain has TRBV5-4 and TRBJ1-1; a possible D gene is TRBD1 (5 bases). The CDR3 totals 15 residues. V lost 4 bases, J lost 2 bases, and 15 bases lay in between. Germline loops: CDR1 SGHNT, CDR2 YYREEE (reference sequence). CDR3 nucleotide sequence: TGTGCCAGCAGCCCACCCCGAGGGGTAAACACTGAAGCTTTCTTT. Protein product: CASSPPRGVNTEAFF. The whole variable domain, filled in from reference TRBV5-4 and TRBJ1-1, reads ETGVTQSPTHLIKTRGQQVTLRCSSQSGHNTVSWYQQALGQGPQFIFQYYREEENGRGNFPPRFSGLQFPNYSSELNVNALELDDSALYLCASSPPRGVNTEAFFGQGTRLTVV.

Only a few counts were recorded for this clonotype. The CDR3 nucleotides read TGTGCCAGCAGCGTTGGGGTAGCGGGAGGTGCCGAGCAGTACTTC. Translation gives CASSVGVAGGAEQYF. This sequence joins TRBV9 and TRBJ2-7; TRBD2 matches at 10 bases. The CDR3 length is 15 residues. Germline V lookup: CDR1 SGDLS, CDR2 YYNGEE. Losses at the gene ends were 2 bases for V and 6 bases for J; bases not matched to a gene: 8.

This clonotype was found a few times. The chain has TRBV6-1 and TRBJ2-2, with D unclear. CDR1 and CDR2 from the germline V gene are MNHNS and SASEGT. V lost 5 bases to trimming and J lost 6 bases, with 10 bases between them. This CDR3 has 13 amino acids. CDR3: CASSFRRPGELFF. Written as DNA, the CDR3 is TGTGCCAGCAGTTTTCGCCGGCCCGGGGAGCTGTTTTTT.

This clonotype was seen repeatedly, ten times or more. The chain is built from TRBV29-1 and TRBJ2-6; unclear D gene. Trimming took 5 bases from V and 2 from J, leaving 7 bases between them. Germline V gene sequence: CDR1 SQVTM, CDR2 ANQGSEA. The CDR3 spans 13 residues. The CDR3 is CSVRITGANVLTF. The CDR3 region has the DNA TGCAGCGTTAGGATTACTGGGGCCAACGTCCTGACTTTC.

This clonotype was picked up a small number of times. The rearrangement uses TRBV7-8 and TRBJ2-1, with 7 bases lining up with TRBD1. The ends lost 0 bases at V and 4 bases at J; junction bases unmatched: 0. CDR3 length: 14 amino acids. CDR1 and CDR2 (germline): SGHVS, FQNEAQ. The chain's CDR3 is CASSLAQGYNEQFF. The CDR3 DNA is TGTGCCAGCAGCTTAGCACAGGGGTACAATGAGCAGTTCTTC.